Presented here are 18 T cell receptor beta chains from one specimen sequenced in a study of T cells in Graves' hyperthyroidism and ophthalmopathy. From RNA transcripts, TCR beta CDR3 regions were amplified. The TCR CDR3 was amplified in a first-round RT-PCR using the HTBI primer set. TCRdb processed the multiplex PCR reads anew with MiXCR; each CDR3 protein has one entry. The sample contains around 500,000 distinct CDR3 sequences, roughly 14% of which appear only once. Sequencing was performed on blood. The origin of the receptors is a young woman with Graves' hyperthyroidism.

This clonotype was seen at least ten times. This chain connects TRBV3-1 to TRBJ1-5, with TRBD1 as a possible D gene (5 bases). The V and J ends lost 5 bases and 0 bases respectively, with 5 bases between them. The CDR3 has 13 residues. CDR1 and CDR2 from the germline V gene are LGHDT and YNNKEL (reference sequence). In nucleotides, the CDR3 is TGTGCCAGCAGCGGGACTAGCAATCAGCCCCAGCATTTT. This translates into CASSGTSNQPQHF.

Here the CDR3 reads CASSAPLTSGRGYNEQFF. The CDR3 region has the DNA TGTGCCAGCAGCGCGCCCCTGACTAGCGGGAGGGGCTACAATGAGCAGTTCTTC. The J gene is TRBJ2-1, the V gene TRBV9, with 14 bases fitting TRBD2. CDR1 and CDR2 from the germline V gene are SGDLS and YYNGEE. CDR3 length: 18 amino acids. V lost 3 bases, J lost 3 bases, and 8 bases stayed unmatched.

The chain combines TRBV7-8 with TRBJ2-7; 13 bases line up with TRBD2. Trimming took 4 bases from V and 3 from J; bases not matched to a gene: 6. The CDR3 consists of 16 residues. Germline assignment: CDR1 SGHVS and CDR2 FQNEAQ. CDR3 sequence reads: CASSSRLAGGHYEQYV. In DNA, the CDR3 is TGTGCCAGCAGCTCAAGACTAGCGGGAGGCCACTACGAGCAGTACGTC.

This clonotype was found many times. The genes are TRBV5-1 and TRBJ2-7; 9 nucleotides agree with TRBD2. Per the germline V gene, CDR1 is SGHRS and CDR2 is YFSETQ. J lost 3 bases, V lost 4 bases, and 8 bases had no gene match. CDR3 size: 15 residues. DNA for the CDR3: TGCGCCAGCAGCCAGTCAGCGGGAGGATTCTACGAGCAGTACGTC. Its protein is CASSQSAGGFYEQYV.

This clonotype has a handful of counts. V gene TRBV3-1 combines with J gene TRBJ2-1; TRBD1 matches 10 bases. Germline V lookup: CDR1 LGHDT, CDR2 YNNKEL (reference sequence). The CDR3 spans 16 residues. Losses at the gene ends were 3 bases for V and 5 bases for J; bases not matched to a gene: 7. The CDR3 reads CASSQWTGGFNNEQFF. For the CDR3, the DNA is TGTGCCAGCAGCCAGTGGACAGGGGGATTCAACAATGAGCAGTTCTTC.

This clonotype has just a few counts. The chain uses TRBV7-3 and TRBJ2-1; D may be TRBD2 (6 bases). The V gene lost 5 bases and the J gene lost 9 bases, with 14 bases spanning the gap. Germline loops: CDR1 SGHTA, CDR2 FQGTGA. The CDR3 contains 13 residues. The CDR3 coding sequence is TGTGCCAGCAGCATAGCGGAGTGGGGTGAGCAGTTCTTC. Translating it yields CASSIAEWGEQFF.

This clonotype was seen ten or more times. The chain links TRBV12-3 or TRBV12-4 to TRBJ2-3; 8 bases are a match to TRBD2. Trimming removed 6 bases from V and 4 bases from J; junction bases left unmatched: 9. The CDR3 runs 15 residues. The CDR3 protein is CASRDIAGTADTQYF. The CDR3 DNA reads TGTGCCAGCAGGGATATAGCGGGAACGGCAGATACGCAGTATTTT.

V and J are TRBV7-9 and TRBJ2-1, with 10 bases matching TRBD2. Losses at the gene ends were 6 bases for V and 8 bases for J; bases not matched to a gene: 13. The V gene's germline CDR1 is SEHNR and CDR2 FQNEAQ (reference sequence). The length of the CDR3 is 16 residues. The CDR3 region has the DNA TGTGCCAGCAGTCGCGGGGCTAGCGGGAGACAAGATGAGCAGTTCTTC. This sequence encodes CASSRGASGRQDEQFF.

In the case of this clonotype: A much larger clone sits a single nucleotide away, making a read error possible. Because it lacks the conserved phenylalanine or tryptophan at the end, this CDR3 is likely a read error. V gene TRBV27 combines with J gene TRBJ2-6, with no clear D. From germline, CDR1 is MNHEY and CDR2 SMNVEV (reference sequence). There are 15 residues in the CDR3. The V and J ends lost 7 bases and 4 bases respectively, with 14 bases between them. DNA of the CDR3: TGTGCCAGCACTCGAAGGGTCCTAGGGGCCAACGTCCTGACTCTC. This sequence encodes CASTRRVLGANVLTL.

This clonotype showed up just a few times. The genes are TRBV27 and TRBJ1-1; D gene uncertain. There are 14 residues in the CDR3. With 3 bases removed from V and 1 base from J, the gap between germline ends came to 9 bases. Germline CDR1 reads MNHEY; CDR2 reads SMNVEV (reference sequence). The CDR3 sequence: CASSLYTSNTEAFF. The CDR3 bases are TGTGCCAGCAGTTTGTACACATCGAACACTGAAGCTTTCTTT.

The rearrangement links TRBV6-5 to TRBJ2-5, with TRBD2 matching over 11 bases. Per germline, CDR1 MNHEY and CDR2 SVGAGI. V lost 0 bases to trimming and J lost 1 base; unmatched junction nucleotides: 13. This CDR3 spans 20 amino acids. In DNA, the CDR3 is TGTGCCAGCAGTTACTCTCCAGGCACCTGGACTAGCGGGTTCCAAGAGACCCAGTACTTC. It codes for CASSYSPGTWTSGFQETQYF.

Points on this clonotype: It may be a read error: a sequence one base away is much more abundant. V usage is TRBV5-1 and J usage is TRBJ1-1; D may be TRBD1 (5 bases). The CDR3 loop spans 13 amino acids. Germline CDR1 SGHRS, CDR2 YFSETQ. Trimming cost V 7 bases and J 4 bases, with 14 bases left between them. CDR3 sequence reads: CASGHGGGTEAFF. CDR3 nucleotides: TGCGCCAGCGGACACGGGGGAGGCACTGAAGCTTTCTTT.

In its sample, this clonotype was seen many times. This chain joins TRBV7-3 and TRBJ2-2; no definite D call. With 6 bases removed from V and 4 bases from J, the gap between germline ends came to 18 bases. The CDR3 is 16 residues long. Germline V gene sequence: CDR1 SGHTA, CDR2 FQGTGA. This CDR3 is CASSPRLTPGTGELFF. In nucleotides, the CDR3 is TGTGCCAGCAGTCCCCGTTTGACTCCAGGCACCGGGGAGCTGTTTTTT.

There are many counts of this clonotype. V gene TRBV30 combines with J gene TRBJ1-2; TRBD1 agrees at 8 bases. With 3 bases clipped from V and 7 bases from J, the junction kept 1 base outside the gene matches. This CDR3 comprises 11 residues. Germline CDR1 reads GTSNPN; CDR2 reads SVGIG (reference sequence). CDR3 region: CAWRTGAGYTF. The CDR3 DNA sequence: TGTGCCTGGAGGACAGGGGCTGGCTACACCTTC. The full variable domain, its missing parts supplied by reference TRBV30 and TRBJ1-2, is SQTIHQWPATLVQPVGSPLSLECTVEGTSNPNLYWYRQAAGRGLQLLFYSVGIGQISSEVPQNLSASRPQDRQFILSSKKLLLSDSGFYLCAWRTGAGYTFGSGTRLTVV.

The gene calls are TRBV27 and TRBJ1-4; D gene uncertain. CDR3 size: 14 residues. V dropped 6 bases and J dropped 4 bases, with 12 bases sitting between them. The germline V gene encodes CDR1 MNHEY and CDR2 SMNVEV (reference sequence). The CDR3 reads CASSRGARNEKLFF. DNA for the CDR3: TGTGCCAGCAGCCGGGGTGCACGTAATGAAAAACTGTTTTTT.

The V gene is TRBV6-1, the J gene TRBJ2-1, with a weak D call TRBD1 (6 bases). The V and J ends lost 6 bases and 3 bases respectively, with 15 bases between them. CDR3 length equals 15 residues. The germline gives CDR1 MNHNS, CDR2 SASEGT. The CDR3 loop reads CASSPHGTNYNEQFF. DNA of the CDR3: TGTGCCAGCAGCCCACACGGGACAAACTACAATGAGCAGTTCTTC.

This clonotype occurred many times. The chain recombines TRBV27 with TRBJ2-1; 8 bases are shared with TRBD2. Germline loops: CDR1 MNHEY, CDR2 SMNVEV (reference sequence). The junction had 12 bases not matched to a gene; V was cut back by 5 bases and J by 9 bases. There are 15 residues in the CDR3. The CDR3: CASSRGRGGLAEQFF. The DNA of the CDR3 is TGTGCCAGCAGTCGAGGACGGGGGGGTCTAGCTGAGCAGTTCTTC.

This chain joins TRBV4-1 and TRBJ1-3, with D unclear. Trimming shortened V by 2 bases and J by 0 bases, and 14 bases separated the two germline ends. The CDR3 is 17 residues long. Germline V lookup: CDR1 MGHRA, CDR2 YSYEKL. The CDR3 DNA sequence: TGCGCCAGCAGCCAAAATCCGGTCCTTGTCTCTGGAAACACCATATATTTT. This gives the protein CASSQNPVLVSGNTIYF.